Below, 13 T cell receptor beta chains from the same sample are listed, as sequenced in a study of blood T cell repertoires in COVID-19. Clones were read by immunoSEQ multiplex PCR, and TCRdb kept only the in-frame ones, dropping some. Of over 100,000 clones detected, roughly 85% appear once; the ten largest clones hold approximately 10%. Sequenced sample: peripheral blood. These receptors were taken from a man of 80 years or more with acute or convalescent COVID-19.

The rearrangement joins TRBV18 to TRBJ2-4, with TRBD1 as a possible D gene (5 bases). The V gene's germline CDR1 is KGHSH and CDR2 LQKENI. The CDR3 sequence is 16 residues long. V was cut by 2 bases and J by 0 bases, with 11 bases left in between. Written as DNA, the CDR3 is TGTGCCAGCTCACCAGGGGCAACAACAGCCAAAAACATTCAGTACTTC. It yields the protein CASSPGATTAKNIQYF.

This clone was recorded only once. V and J are TRBV11-1 and TRBJ1-2; D is unclear. Germline loops: CDR1 SGHAT, CDR2 FQDESV (reference sequence). The length of the CDR3 is 13 residues. V was clipped by 5 bases and J by 3 bases, with 10 bases between them. CDR3: CASSPSQDYGYTF. The CDR3 DNA reads TGTGCCAGCAGCCCAAGTCAGGACTATGGCTACACCTTC. Drawing the rest from reference TRBV11-1 and TRBJ1-2, the complete variable domain is EAEVAQSPRYKITEKSQAVAFWCDPISGHATLYWYRQILGQGPELLVQFQDESVVDDSQLPKDRFSAERLKGVDSTLKIQPAELGDSAMYLCASSPSQDYGYTFGSGTRLTVV.

The chain links TRBV7-9 to TRBJ1-1; possible D gene TRBD1, 6 bases. This CDR3 is 13 amino acids long. CDR1 is SEHNR, CDR2 FQNEAQ, per germline (reference sequence). Trimming removed 7 bases from V and 1 base from J, with 10 bases in between. Written as DNA, the CDR3 is TGTGCCAGCACAAAGACAGGGAACACTGAAGCTTTCTTT. It encodes CASTKTGNTEAFF.

This clone was observed a few times. The rearrangement links TRBV29-1 to TRBJ2-2; TRBD2 matches at 11 bases. J was trimmed by 0 bases and V by 4 bases; bases with no gene match: 1. The germline gives CDR1 SQVTM, CDR2 ANQGSEA. This CDR3 comprises 15 residues. CDR3 coding DNA: TGCAGCGTTGGGGGACTAGCGGCGAACACCGGGGAGCTGTTTTTT. It translates to CSVGGLAANTGELFF.

The CDR3, as DNA: TGCACCAGCAGCCTCGACCTTAGCGGGGGGGCCTACGAGCAGTACTTC. Translation: CTSSLDLSGGAYEQYF. This sequence joins TRBV1 and TRBJ2-7; no check of the table's D call, TRBD2, against the DNA was made. TRBV1 is listed as a pseudogene. This CDR3 is 16 amino acids long.

This chain uses TRBV5-1 with TRBJ2-3; 11 bases line up with TRBD2. The trim removed 5 bases at V and 4 bases at J, leaving 6 bases unmatched. This CDR3 has 15 amino acids. CDR1 and CDR2 from the germline V gene are SGHRS and YFSETQ. DNA for the CDR3: TGCGCCAGCAGGAGGGGACTAGCGGTGCCAGATACGCAGTATTTT. Amino acids: CASRRGLAVPDTQYF.

The chain has TRBV7-9 and TRBJ1-2; 7 bases align to TRBD1. This CDR3 contains 15 residues. The germline gives CDR1 SEHNR, CDR2 FQNEAQ (reference sequence). J was trimmed by 0 bases and V by 5 bases; bases with no gene match: 6. CDR3 region: CASSREGAPNYGYTF. The CDR3 DNA reads as TGTGCCAGCAGCCGCGAGGGGGCCCCTAACTATGGCTACACCTTC.

The J gene is TRBJ2-1, the V gene TRBV7-2; 10 nucleotides line up with TRBD2. Germline trimming cut 5 bases from V and 0 bases from J; bases unmatched to any gene: 13. From germline, CDR1 is SGHTA and CDR2 FQGNSA. The CDR3 is 19 amino acids. CDR3 sequence: CASSPALAGELSSYNEQFF. DNA of the CDR3: TGTGCCAGCAGCCCCGCCCTAGCGGGGGAGTTAAGCTCCTACAATGAGCAGTTCTTC.

The V and J genes are TRBV6-5 and TRBJ1-5, with D possibly being TRBD1 (6 bases). This CDR3 region has 14 residues. The germline CDR1 and CDR2 sequences are MNHEY and SVGAGI. V lost 10 bases and J 0 bases, leaving 13 bases between the germline ends. CDR3 nucleotides: TGTGCCATCGTAGGGGGAAATAGCAATCAGCCCCAGCATTTT. It translates to CAIVGGNSNQPQHF.

Here the CDR3 DNA reads TGTGCCAGCAGTGAATGGGAGCAAGATAATTCACCCCTCCACTTT. Translated, it gives CASSEWEQDNSPLHF. The chain recombines TRBV25-1 with TRBJ1-6; D is uncertain. Germline-derived CDR1 and CDR2 are MGHDK and SYGVNS. The CDR3 loop spans 15 amino acids. V lost 1 base and J 5 bases, leaving 9 bases between the germline ends.

The CDR3 DNA reads as TGTGCCAGCAGGAAATCAGGCTATGGCTACACCTTC. The encoded protein is CASRKSGYGYTF. The chain is built from TRBV12-3 or TRBV12-4 and TRBJ1-2; D not certain. With 6 bases removed from V and 4 bases from J, the gap between germline ends came to 9 bases. The CDR3 spans 12 residues.

The chain employs TRBV4-3 and TRBJ2-5, with TRBD2 identical over 10 bases. The length of the CDR3 is 15 residues. CDR1 LGHNA and CDR2 YSLEER come from the germline V gene. The V segment lost 6 bases and the J segment 4 bases; nucleotides outside the gene matches: 8. CDR3 residues: CASSRAGGRGETQYF. DNA for the CDR3: TGCGCCAGCAGTCGAGCGGGGGGGCGCGGAGAGACCCAGTACTTC.

The chain combines TRBV28 with TRBJ1-2; D might be TRBD1 (5 bases). The CDR3 sequence is 12 residues long. Germline V CDR1 and CDR2: MDHEN, SYDVKM. The V end was cut by 1 base, the J end by 7 bases, with 7 bases between. CDR3 DNA: TGTGCCAGCAGTTTATATCAGGGTGGCTACACCTTC. It encodes CASSLYQGGYTF.